A selection of T cell receptor beta chains follows, all from one sample in a study of T cell repertoires in cytomegalovirus infection. Each CDR3 protein gets one entry after TCRdb re-called the reads with MiXCR. The repertoire consists of some 800,000 distinct CDR3 sequences, with roughly 29% occurring once and the leading ten covering 10% to 15%. No cognate antigen is known for these TCRs. This sample comprised cultured CD8+ T cells from PBMCs, obtained from culture after CMV antigen stimulation. All receptors come from a human donor in good health (CMV status not recorded). Some clones in this sample may be carry-over from other donors' samples. The CDR3 runs from the conserved cysteine through the conserved F or W. The order of the fields is CDR3 length, V gene, clone size, J gene, D gene, CDR3 DNA, CDR3 protein. The D gene is left open where the match is weak. Rows may omit the clone size; those that give it use once, few, many or a size class.

>17|TRBV7-3|few|TRBJ2-3|-
TGTGCCAGCAGCTTAACGTTACGGGGACCAAAGTCGGATACGCAGTATTTT
CASSLTLRGPKSDTQYF
>16|TRBV28|few|TRBJ2-5|-
TGTGCCAGCAGTCCCCCCCCAGTTGGGGCGAGGGAGACCCAGTACTTC
CASSPPPVGARETQYF
>15|TRBV7-9|-|TRBJ1-5|TRBD1
TGTGCCAGCAGTTCGACAGGGGGCCCGCATCAGCCCCAGCATTTT
CASSSTGGPHQPQHF
>16|TRBV3-1|many|TRBJ1-2|TRBD1
TGTGCCAGCAGCCAAGAGGGACAGTGGCCTGTTGATGGCTACACCTTC
CASSQEGQWPVDGYTF
>15|TRBV6-1|-|TRBJ1-1|-
TGTGCCAGCAGTGAAGTGCGAGACAAGAACACTGAAGCTTTCTTT
CASSEVRDKNTEAFF
>14|TRBV27|-|TRBJ2-7|-
TGTGCCAGCAGTCCGACGACAGAACCTAATGAGCAGTACTTC
CASSPTTEPNEQYF
>15|TRBV27|few|TRBJ2-5|-
TGTGCCAGCAGTTTCAAGGTTGGTCCCGGAGAGACCCAGTACTTC
CASSFKVGPGETQYF
>15|TRBV3-1|few|TRBJ1-6|-
TGTGCCAGCAGCCAAGAGTATGGTTCTGGCTCACCCCTCCACTTT
CASSQEYGSGSPLHF
>16|TRBV25-1|-|TRBJ2-2|TRBD1
TGTGCCAGCAGTGAATGGGAAGGGGGCAACACCGGGGAGCTGTTTTTT
CASSEWEGGNTGELFF
>19|TRBV7-9|many|TRBJ2-5|TRBD1
TGTGCCAGCAGCTCTGTCGGGACAGGCCCCCGACGGCTGCGAGAGACCCAGTACTTC
CASSSVGTGPRRLRETQYF
>15|TRBV28|-|TRBJ1-5|-
TGTGCCAGCAGTTTACGGGGGAAAGGGGATCAGCCCCAGCATTTT
CASSLRGKGDQPQHF
>14|TRBV27|-|TRBJ1-1|-
TGTGCCAGCAGCCGCCAGGCCCACTACACTGAAGCTTTCTTT
CASSRQAHYTEAFF
>16|TRBV12-3/TRBV12-4|many|TRBJ2-3|TRBD1
TGTGCCAGCAGTCCACCACAGGGGGCAGGCACAGATACGCAGTATTTT
CASSPPQGAGTDTQYF
>16|TRBV6-5|few|TRBJ2-1|TRBD1
TGTGCCAGCAGTTACTCGGTACAGGGGTCCTACAATGAGCAGTTCTTC
CASSYSVQGSYNEQFF
>15|TRBV5-1|-|TRBJ2-1|TRBD2
TGCGCCAGCAGCTTGTGGCGCGGGAGAGACAATGAGCAGTTCTTC
CASSLWRGRDNEQFF
>21|TRBV11-2|few|TRBJ1-1|-
TGTGCCAGCAGCTCATGGTCCCCGGTTCAGCACTCATCAAGTGGGAACACTGAAGCTTTCTTT
CASSSWSPVQHSSSGNTEAFF
>13|TRBV6-2/TRBV6-3|-|TRBJ1-1|-
TGTGCCAGCAGCCGACAGTTTAACACTGAAGCTTTCTTT
CASSRQFNTEAFF
>15|TRBV11-2|few|TRBJ2-5|TRBD2
TGTGCCAGCAGCACGCCCACTAGCGGGGAAGAGACCCAGTACTTC
CASSTPTSGEETQYF
>16|TRBV7-6|-|TRBJ2-1|-
TGTGCCAGCAGCTTCCTACGGCCGGGGGCCAACAATGAGCAGCTCTTC
CASSFLRPGANNEQLF
>14|TRBV7-6|-|TRBJ1-1|-
TGTGCCAGCAGCTTAGACGGGGGGCACACTGAAGCTTTCTTT
CASSLDGGHTEAFF
>13|TRBV20-1|-|TRBJ2-7|TRBD2
TGCAGTGCTAGCGGGGGGTCGTCCTACGAGCAGTACTTC
CSASGGSSYEQYF
>15|TRBV6-8|few|TRBJ2-2|-
TGTGCCAGCACTAACCCAAACAGGGTGCCCGGGGAGCTGTTTTTT
CASTNPNRVPGELFF